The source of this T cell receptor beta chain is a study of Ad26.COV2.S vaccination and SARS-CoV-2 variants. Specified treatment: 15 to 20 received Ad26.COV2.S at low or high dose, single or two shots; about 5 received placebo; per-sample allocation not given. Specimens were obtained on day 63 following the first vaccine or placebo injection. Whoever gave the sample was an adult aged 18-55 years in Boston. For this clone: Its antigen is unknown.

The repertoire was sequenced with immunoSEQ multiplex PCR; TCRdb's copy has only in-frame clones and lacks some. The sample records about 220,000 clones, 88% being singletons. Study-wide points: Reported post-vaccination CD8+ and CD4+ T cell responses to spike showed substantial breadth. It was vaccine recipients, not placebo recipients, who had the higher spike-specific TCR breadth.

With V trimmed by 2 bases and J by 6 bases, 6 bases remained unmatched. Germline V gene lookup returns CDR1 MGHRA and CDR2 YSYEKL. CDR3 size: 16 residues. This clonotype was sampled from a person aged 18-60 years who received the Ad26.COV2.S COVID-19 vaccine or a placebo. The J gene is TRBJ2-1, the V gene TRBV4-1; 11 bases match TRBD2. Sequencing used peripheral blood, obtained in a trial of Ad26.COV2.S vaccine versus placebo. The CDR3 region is CASSQLSGRGGNEQFF. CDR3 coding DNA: TGCGCCAGCAGCCAACTTAGCGGGAGGGGGGGCAATGAGCAGTTCTTC.